This T cell receptor beta chain was obtained from a study of T cell responses to AZD1222 COVID-19 vaccine. Findings and limits, study-wide: At 160-218 and 743-854, vaccine-associated CD4 TCRs were dominant, and they spanned spike. Only a handful of AZD1222 recipients, more than 5 in all, had baseline seropositivity.

Using immunoSEQ multiplex PCR, the repertoire was profiled, and TCRdb retains in-frame clones only, with some absent. The repertoire holds 95,000 to 150,000 clones, with 87% as singletons. The junction had 5 bases not matched to a gene; V was cut back by 4 bases and J by 2 bases. The CDR3 contains 14 residues. Germline lookup yields CDR1 LNHDA and CDR2 SQIVND (reference sequence). As to this clone: The target antigen is unknown.

This material consisted of peripheral blood, taken 28 days after the second AZD1222 dose. The sequence was collected from an adult who received the AZD1222 COVID-19 vaccine. V gene TRBV19 combines with J gene TRBJ2-7, with 7 nucleotides matching TRBD1. In DNA form, the CDR3 reads TGTGCCAGTAGTAGACGGACAGGAACCTACGAGCAGTACTTC. Protein product: CASSRRTGTYEQYF.